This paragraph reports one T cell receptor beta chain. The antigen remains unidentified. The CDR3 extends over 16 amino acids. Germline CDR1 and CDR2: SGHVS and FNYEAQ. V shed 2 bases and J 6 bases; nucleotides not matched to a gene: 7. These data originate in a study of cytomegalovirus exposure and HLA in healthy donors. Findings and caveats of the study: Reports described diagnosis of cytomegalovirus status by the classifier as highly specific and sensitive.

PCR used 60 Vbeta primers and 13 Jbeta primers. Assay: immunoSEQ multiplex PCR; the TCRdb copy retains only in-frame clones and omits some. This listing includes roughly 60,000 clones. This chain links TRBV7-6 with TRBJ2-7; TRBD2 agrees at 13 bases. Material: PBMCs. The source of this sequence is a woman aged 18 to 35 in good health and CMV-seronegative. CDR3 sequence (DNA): TGTGCCAGCAGCTTAATCCCGACTAGCGGGAGGACCGAGCAGTACTTC. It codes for CASSLIPTSGRTEQYF.